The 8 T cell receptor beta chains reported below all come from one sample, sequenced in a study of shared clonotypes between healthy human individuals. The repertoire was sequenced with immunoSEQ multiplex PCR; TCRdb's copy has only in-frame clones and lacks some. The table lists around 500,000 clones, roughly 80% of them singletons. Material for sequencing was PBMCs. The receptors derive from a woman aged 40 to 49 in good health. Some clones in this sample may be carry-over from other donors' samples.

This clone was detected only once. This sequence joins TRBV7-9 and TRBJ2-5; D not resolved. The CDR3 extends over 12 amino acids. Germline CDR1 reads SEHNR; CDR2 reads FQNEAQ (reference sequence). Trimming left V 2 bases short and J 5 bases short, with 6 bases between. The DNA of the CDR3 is TGTGCCAGCAGCTTAAAGTTGGAGACCCAGTACTTC. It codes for CASSLKLETQYF.

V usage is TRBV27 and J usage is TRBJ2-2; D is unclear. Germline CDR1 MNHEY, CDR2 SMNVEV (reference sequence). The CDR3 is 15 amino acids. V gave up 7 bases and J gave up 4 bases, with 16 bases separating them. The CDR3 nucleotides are TGTGCCAGCAAAGGAGAAGGGTCGAGCACCGGGGAGCTGTTTTTT. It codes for CASKGEGSSTGELFF.

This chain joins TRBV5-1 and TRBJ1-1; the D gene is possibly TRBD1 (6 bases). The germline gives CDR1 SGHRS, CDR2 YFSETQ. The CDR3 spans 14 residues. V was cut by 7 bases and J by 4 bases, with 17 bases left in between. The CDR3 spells CASFRGDFGTEAFF. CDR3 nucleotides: TGCGCCAGCTTCAGGGGAGATTTCGGCACTGAAGCTTTCTTT.

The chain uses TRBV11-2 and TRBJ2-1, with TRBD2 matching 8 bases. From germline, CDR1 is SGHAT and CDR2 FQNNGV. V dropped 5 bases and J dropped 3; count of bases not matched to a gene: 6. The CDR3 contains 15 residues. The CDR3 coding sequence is TGTGCCAGCAGCCCAACTAGCGGCCACTACAATGAGCAGTTCTTC. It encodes CASSPTSGHYNEQFF.

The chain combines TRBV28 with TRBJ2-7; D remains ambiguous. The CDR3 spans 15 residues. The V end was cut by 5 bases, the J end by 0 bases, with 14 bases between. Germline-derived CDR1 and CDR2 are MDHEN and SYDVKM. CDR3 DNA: TGTGCCAGCAGTCCCCCGAGACTCAGCTCCTACGAGCAGTACTTC. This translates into CASSPPRLSSYEQYF.

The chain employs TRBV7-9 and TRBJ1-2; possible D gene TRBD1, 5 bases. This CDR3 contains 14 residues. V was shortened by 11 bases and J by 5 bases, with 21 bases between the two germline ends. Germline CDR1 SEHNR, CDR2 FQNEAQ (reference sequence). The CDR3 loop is CASSPTGGVYGYTF. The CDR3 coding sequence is TGTGCCTCGTCCCCAACGGGGGGAGTATATGGCTACACCTTC.

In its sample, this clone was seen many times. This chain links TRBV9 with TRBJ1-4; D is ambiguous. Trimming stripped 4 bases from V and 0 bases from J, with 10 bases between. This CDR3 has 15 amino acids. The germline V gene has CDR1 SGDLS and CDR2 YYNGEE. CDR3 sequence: CASSPRSATNEKLFF. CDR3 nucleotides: TGTGCCAGCAGCCCACGATCTGCAACTAATGAAAAACTGTTTTTT.

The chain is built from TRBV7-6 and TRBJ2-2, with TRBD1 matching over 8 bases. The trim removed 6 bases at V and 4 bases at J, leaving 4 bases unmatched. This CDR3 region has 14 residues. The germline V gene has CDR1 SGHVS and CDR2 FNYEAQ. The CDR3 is CASRTGVGTGELFF. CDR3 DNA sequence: TGTGCCAGCAGGACAGGGGTTGGCACCGGGGAGCTGTTTTTT.